One and the same sample provided the 9 T cell receptor beta chains below, sequenced in a study of OX40 agonist ivuxolimab in advanced cancers. The receptor library was made with the immunoSEQ multiplex PCR assay. TCRdb limited this immuneACCESS table to in-frame rearrangements with V and J called. A share of clones is missing; checked studies link under half to unresolved V genes, and the rest is unexplained. This sample is represented by 72,000 or so clones; around 88% of them were singletons. Approximately 0.92% of the sample belongs to the ten largest clones. Sequencing was performed on CD4+ or CD8+ T cells sorted from blood, taken in a trial of the OX40 agonist ivuxolimab. All receptors derive from an adult with an advanced solid tumor such as melanoma, head and neck, liver or kidney cancer.

The sample holds a few counts of this clone. The chain couples TRBV11-2 to TRBJ2-3; D is unclear. CDR3 length equals 13 residues. Trimming took 5 bases from V and 3 from J, leaving 9 bases between them. CDR1 and CDR2 from the germline V gene are SGHAT and FQNNGV. The CDR3 region is CASSPQITDTQYF. CDR3 nucleotide sequence: TGTGCCAGCAGCCCCCAGATTACAGATACGCAGTATTTT.

The count of this clone is one. The chain combines TRBV7-8 with TRBJ2-1; the D is unclear. V was shortened by 1 base and J by 6 bases, with 7 bases between the two germline ends. Germline CDR1 SGHVS, CDR2 FQNEAQ. This CDR3 contains 13 residues. This chain's CDR3 is CASSLGPSNEQFF. The CDR3 DNA follows: TGTGCCAGCAGCTTAGGACCGAGCAATGAGCAGTTCTTC.

V usage is TRBV7-2 and J usage is TRBJ1-5, with TRBD1 as a possible D gene (5 bases). Germline V CDR1 and CDR2: SGHTA, FQGNSA. CDR3 length equals 15 residues. The ends were cut back, 4 bases at V and 6 bases at J, with 16 bases in the middle. The CDR3 DNA reads TGTGCCAGCAGCTCGTTGCTCGGGGGGTTTCAGCCCCAGCATTTT. It specifies CASSSLLGGFQPQHF.

This clone was seen more than once but under ten times. J is TRBJ2-3 and V is TRBV28, with 8 bases lining up with TRBD1. The germline CDR1 and CDR2 sequences are MDHEN and SYDVKM. Germline trimming cut 5 bases from V and 1 base from J; bases unmatched to any gene: 5. The CDR3 is 15 residues long. The DNA of the CDR3 is TGTGCCAGCAGTCCTCAGGGGGCTGGCACAGATACGCAGTATTTT. It translates to CASSPQGAGTDTQYF.

The chain carries TRBV28 and TRBJ2-4, with TRBD2 matching over 10 bases. The CDR3 consists of 19 residues. CDR1 MDHEN and CDR2 SYDVKM come from the germline V gene. The ends lost 2 bases at V and 0 bases at J; junction bases unmatched: 10. The CDR3: CASSLGSGRLPSAKNIQYF. The CDR3 coding sequence is TGTGCCAGCAGTTTAGGTAGCGGGAGGCTCCCCTCAGCCAAAAACATTCAGTACTTC.

V and J are TRBV7-3 and TRBJ2-1; D possibly uses TRBD1 or TRBD2 (6 bases each). The CDR3 length is 15 residues. The germline V gene encodes CDR1 SGHTA and CDR2 FQGTGA. V lost 1 base and J lost 7, with 14 bases in between. The CDR3 region is CASSLKTGARNEQFF. The CDR3 region has the DNA TGTGCCAGCAGCTTAAAAACGGGGGCTCGGAATGAGCAGTTCTTC.

This chain uses TRBV21-1 with TRBJ1-5; the table names TRBD1, a call not compared with the DNA. TRBV21-1 is a listed pseudogene. The CDR3 sequence is 16 residues long. The CDR3 region has the DNA TGTGCCAGCACCACTCCCCCGGGACAGGGGAATCAGCCCCAGCATTTT. Protein product: CASTTPPGQGNQPQHF.

The chain uses TRBV19 and TRBJ1-1; TRBD1 agrees at 8 bases. The CDR3 length is 15 residues. V was clipped by 4 bases and J by 0 bases; unmatched bases: 4. Germline CDR1 LNHDA, CDR2 SQIVND (reference sequence). The CDR3 sequence: CASSRRDRLNTEAFF. CDR3 sequence (DNA): TGTGCCAGTAGTAGACGGGACAGGCTGAACACTGAAGCTTTCTTT.

The chain combines TRBV7-2 with TRBJ1-5; 9 bases are shared with TRBD1. The CDR3 runs 14 residues. Germline V gene data show CDR1 as SGHTA and CDR2 as FQGNSA. The ends lost 5 bases at V and 7 bases at J; junction bases unmatched: 6. The CDR3 DNA sequence: TGTGCCAGCAGCCCCGGACAGGGGATGCAGCCCCAGCATTTT. This translates into CASSPGQGMQPQHF.